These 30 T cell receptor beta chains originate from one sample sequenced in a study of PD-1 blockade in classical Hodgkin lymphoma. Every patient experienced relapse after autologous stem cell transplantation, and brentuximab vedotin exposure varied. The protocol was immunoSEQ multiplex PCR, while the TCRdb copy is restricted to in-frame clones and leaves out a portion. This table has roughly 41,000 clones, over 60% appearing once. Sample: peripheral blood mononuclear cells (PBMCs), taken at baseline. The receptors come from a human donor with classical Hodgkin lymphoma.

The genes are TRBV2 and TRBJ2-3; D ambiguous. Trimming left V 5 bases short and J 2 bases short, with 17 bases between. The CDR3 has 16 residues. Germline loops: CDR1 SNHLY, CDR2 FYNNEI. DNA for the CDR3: TGTGCCAGCAGTTACCGGACCGCACGCATCACAGATACGCAGTATTTT. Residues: CASSYRTARITDTQYF.

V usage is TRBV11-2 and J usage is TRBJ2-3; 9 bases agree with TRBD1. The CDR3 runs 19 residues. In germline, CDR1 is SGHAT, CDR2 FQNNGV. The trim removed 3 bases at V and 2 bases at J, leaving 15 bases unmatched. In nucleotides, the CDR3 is TGTGCCAGCAGCTTCCCCACACAAGGACAGGGGATCTACACAGATACGCAGTATTTT. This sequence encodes CASSFPTQGQGIYTDTQYF.

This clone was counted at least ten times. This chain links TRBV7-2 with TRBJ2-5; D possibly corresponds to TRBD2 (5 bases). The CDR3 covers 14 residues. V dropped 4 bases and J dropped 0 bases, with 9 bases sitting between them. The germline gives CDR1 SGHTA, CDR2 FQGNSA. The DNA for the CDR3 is TGTGCCAGCAGCTGGCGGGCCCACCAAGAGACCCAGTACTTC. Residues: CASSWRAHQETQYF.

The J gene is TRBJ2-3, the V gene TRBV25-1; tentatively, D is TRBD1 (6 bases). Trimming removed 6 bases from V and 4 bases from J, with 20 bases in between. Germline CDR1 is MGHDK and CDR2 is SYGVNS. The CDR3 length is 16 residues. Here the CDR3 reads CASSRSAGASADTQYF. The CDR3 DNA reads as TGTGCCAGCAGCCGCTCGGCAGGGGCCAGTGCAGATACGCAGTATTTT.

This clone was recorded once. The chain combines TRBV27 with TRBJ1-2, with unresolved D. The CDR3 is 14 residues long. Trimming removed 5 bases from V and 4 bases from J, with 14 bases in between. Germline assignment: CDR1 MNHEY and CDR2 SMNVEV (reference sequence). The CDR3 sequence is CASSPLSAGYGYTF. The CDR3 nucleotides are TGTGCCAGCAGTCCCCTCTCGGCGGGCTATGGCTACACCTTC.

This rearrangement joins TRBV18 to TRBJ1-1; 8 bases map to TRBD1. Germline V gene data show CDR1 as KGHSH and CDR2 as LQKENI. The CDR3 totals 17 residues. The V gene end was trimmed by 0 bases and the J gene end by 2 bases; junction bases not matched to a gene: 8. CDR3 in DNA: TGTGCCAGCTCACCACCAAACGGACAGGGAATAAACACTGAAGCTTTCTTT. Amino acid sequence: CASSPPNGQGINTEAFF. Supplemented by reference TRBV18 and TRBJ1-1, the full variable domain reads NAGVMQNPRHLVRRRGQEARLRCSPMKGHSHVYWYRQLPEEGLKFMVYLQKENIIDESGMPKERFSAEFPKEGPSILRIQQVVRGDSAAYFCASSPPNGQGINTEAFFGQGTRLTVV.

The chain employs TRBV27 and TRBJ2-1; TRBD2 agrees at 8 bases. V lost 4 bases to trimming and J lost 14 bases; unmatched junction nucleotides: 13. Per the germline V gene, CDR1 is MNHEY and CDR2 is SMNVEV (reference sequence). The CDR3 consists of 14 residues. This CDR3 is CASSWYSAGGREFF. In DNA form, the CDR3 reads TGTGCCAGCAGTTGGTATTCGGCGGGAGGAAGGGAGTTCTTC.

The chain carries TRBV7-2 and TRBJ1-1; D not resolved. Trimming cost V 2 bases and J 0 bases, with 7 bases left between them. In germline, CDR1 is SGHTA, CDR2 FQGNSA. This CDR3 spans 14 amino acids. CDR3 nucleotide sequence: TGTGCCAGCAGCTTAAGAGGACTGAACACTGAAGCTTTCTTT. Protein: CASSLRGLNTEAFF.

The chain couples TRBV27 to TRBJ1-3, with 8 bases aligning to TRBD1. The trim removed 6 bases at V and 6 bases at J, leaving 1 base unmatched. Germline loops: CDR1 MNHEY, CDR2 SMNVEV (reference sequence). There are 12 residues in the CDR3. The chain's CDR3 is CASRDRVNTIYF. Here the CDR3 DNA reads TGTGCCAGCAGGGACAGGGTAAACACCATATATTTT.

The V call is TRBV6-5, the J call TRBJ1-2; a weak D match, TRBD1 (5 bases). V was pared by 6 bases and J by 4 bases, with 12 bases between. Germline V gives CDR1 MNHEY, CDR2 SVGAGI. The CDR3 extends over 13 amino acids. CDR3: CASSQDRIYGYTF. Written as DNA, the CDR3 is TGTGCCAGCAGCCAAGACAGAATCTATGGCTACACCTTC.

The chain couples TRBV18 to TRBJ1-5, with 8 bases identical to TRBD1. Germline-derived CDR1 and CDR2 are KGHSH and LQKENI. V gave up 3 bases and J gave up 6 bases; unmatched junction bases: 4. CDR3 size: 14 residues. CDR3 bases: TGTGCCAGCTCACCGCAGGGGGCGGGTCAGCCCCAGCATTTT. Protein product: CASSPQGAGQPQHF.

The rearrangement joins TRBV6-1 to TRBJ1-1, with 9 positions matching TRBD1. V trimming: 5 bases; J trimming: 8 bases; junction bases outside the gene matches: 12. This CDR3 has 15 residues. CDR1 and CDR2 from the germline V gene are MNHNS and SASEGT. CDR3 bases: TGTGCCAGCAGTCCGGGACAGGGTCCCCTTCTCGAAGCTTTCTTT. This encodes CASSPGQGPLLEAFF.

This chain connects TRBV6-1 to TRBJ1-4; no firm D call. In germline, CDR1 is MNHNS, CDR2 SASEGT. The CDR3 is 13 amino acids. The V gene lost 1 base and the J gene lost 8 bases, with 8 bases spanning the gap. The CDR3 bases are TGTGCCAGCAGTGAAGTGGGAGGGGAAAAACTGTTTTTT. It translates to CASSEVGGEKLFF.

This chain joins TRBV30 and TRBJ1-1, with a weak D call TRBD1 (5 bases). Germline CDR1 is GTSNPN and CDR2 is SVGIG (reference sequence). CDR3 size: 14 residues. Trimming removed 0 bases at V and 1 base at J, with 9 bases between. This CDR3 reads CAWSVRQGNTEAFF. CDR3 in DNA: TGTGCCTGGAGTGTACGCCAGGGGAACACTGAAGCTTTCTTT. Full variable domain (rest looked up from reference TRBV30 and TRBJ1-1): SQTIHQWPATLVQPVGSPLSLECTVEGTSNPNLYWYRQAAGRGLQLLFYSVGIGQISSEVPQNLSASRPQDRQFILSSKKLLLSDSGFYLCAWSVRQGNTEAFFGQGTRLTVV.

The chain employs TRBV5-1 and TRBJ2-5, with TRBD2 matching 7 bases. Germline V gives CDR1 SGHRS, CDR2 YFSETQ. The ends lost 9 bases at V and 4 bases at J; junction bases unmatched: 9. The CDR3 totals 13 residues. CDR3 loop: CATREGSGETQYF. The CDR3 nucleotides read TGCGCCACCAGGGAGGGTTCGGGAGAGACCCAGTACTTC.

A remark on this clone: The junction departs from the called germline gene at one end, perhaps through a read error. This CDR3 reads CSVEGGSF. CDR3 sequence (DNA): TGCAGCGTTGAGGGGGGATCCTTC. The chain employs TRBV29-1 and TRBJ1-2; tentatively, D is TRBD1 (5 bases). Per germline, CDR1 SQVTM and CDR2 ANQGSEA. This CDR3 is 8 amino acids long. The complete variable domain, with remaining parts taken from reference TRBV29-1 and TRBJ1-2, reads SAVISQKPSRDICQRGTSLTIQCQVDSQVTMMFWYRQQPGQSLTLIATANQGSEATYESGFVIDKFPISRPNLTFSTLTVSNMSPEDSSIYLCSVEGGSFGSGTRLTVV.

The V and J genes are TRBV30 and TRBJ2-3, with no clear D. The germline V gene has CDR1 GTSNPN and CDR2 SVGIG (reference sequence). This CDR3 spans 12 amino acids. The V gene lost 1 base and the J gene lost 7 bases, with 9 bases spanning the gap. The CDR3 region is CAWSGMGNTQYF. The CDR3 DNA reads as TGTGCCTGGAGTGGGATGGGTAATACGCAGTATTTT.

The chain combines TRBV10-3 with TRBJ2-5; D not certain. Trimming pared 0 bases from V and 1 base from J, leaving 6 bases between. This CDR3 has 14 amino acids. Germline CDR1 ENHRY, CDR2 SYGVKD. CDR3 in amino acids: CAISESPRQETQYF. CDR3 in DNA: TGTGCCATCAGTGAGTCCCCCCGCCAAGAGACCCAGTACTTC.

CDR3 DNA sequence: TGCGCCAGCAGCCGAACGGGACAGGGGACCTACGAGCAGTACTTC. Its protein is CASSRTGQGTYEQYF. The J gene is TRBJ2-7, the V gene TRBV5-1, with 10 bases lining up with TRBD1. Germline assignment: CDR1 SGHRS and CDR2 YFSETQ. After removal of 4 bases from V and 2 bases from J, the junction contained 6 bases not matched to a gene. The CDR3 has 15 residues.

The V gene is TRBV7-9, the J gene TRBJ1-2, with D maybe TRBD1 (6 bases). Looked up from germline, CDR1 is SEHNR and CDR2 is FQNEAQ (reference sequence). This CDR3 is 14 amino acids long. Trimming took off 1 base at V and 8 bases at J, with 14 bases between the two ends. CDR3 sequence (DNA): TGTGCCAGCAGCTTAGGCACAGGGTCACAGGGCTACACCTTC. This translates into CASSLGTGSQGYTF.

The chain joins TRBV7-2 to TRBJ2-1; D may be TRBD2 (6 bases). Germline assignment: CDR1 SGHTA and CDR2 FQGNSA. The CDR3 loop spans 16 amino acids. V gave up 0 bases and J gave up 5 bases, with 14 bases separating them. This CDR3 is CASSLAKTGENNEQFF. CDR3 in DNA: TGTGCCAGCAGCTTAGCGAAAACGGGGGAGAACAATGAGCAGTTCTTC.

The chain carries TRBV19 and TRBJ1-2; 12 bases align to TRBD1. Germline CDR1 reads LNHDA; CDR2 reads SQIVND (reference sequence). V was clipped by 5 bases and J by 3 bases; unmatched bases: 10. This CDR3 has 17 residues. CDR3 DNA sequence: TGTGCCAGTAGTTACGGGACAGGGGGCCTTCTTGACTATGGCTACACCTTC. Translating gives CASSYGTGGLLDYGYTF.

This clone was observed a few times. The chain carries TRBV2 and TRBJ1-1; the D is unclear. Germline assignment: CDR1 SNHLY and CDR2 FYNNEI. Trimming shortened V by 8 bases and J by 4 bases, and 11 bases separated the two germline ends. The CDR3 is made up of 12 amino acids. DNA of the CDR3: TGTGCCAGCCGGACGCTGGGCACTGAAGCTTTCTTT. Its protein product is CASRTLGTEAFF. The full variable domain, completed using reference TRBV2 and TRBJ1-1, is EPEVTQTPSHQVTQMGQEVILRCVPISNHLYFYWYRQILGQKVEFLVSFYNNEISEKSEIFDDQFSVERPDGSNFTLKIRSTKLEDSAMYFCASRTLGTEAFFGQGTRLTVV.

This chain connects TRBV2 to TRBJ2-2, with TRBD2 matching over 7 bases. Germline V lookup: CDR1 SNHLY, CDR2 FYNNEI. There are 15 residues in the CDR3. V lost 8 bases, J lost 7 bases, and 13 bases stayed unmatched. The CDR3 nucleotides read TGTGCCAGCGATACAGGACTAGGAACGAGCGGGGAGCTGTTTTTT. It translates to CASDTGLGTSGELFF.

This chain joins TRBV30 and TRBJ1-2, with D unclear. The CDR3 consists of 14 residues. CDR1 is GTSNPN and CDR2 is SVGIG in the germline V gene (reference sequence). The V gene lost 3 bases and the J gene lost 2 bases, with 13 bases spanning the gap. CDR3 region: CAWRGRDPNYGYTF. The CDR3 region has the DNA TGTGCCTGGAGGGGGAGAGATCCGAACTATGGCTACACCTTC. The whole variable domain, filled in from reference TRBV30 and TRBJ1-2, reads SQTIHQWPATLVQPVGSPLSLECTVEGTSNPNLYWYRQAAGRGLQLLFYSVGIGQISSEVPQNLSASRPQDRQFILSSKKLLLSDSGFYLCAWRGRDPNYGYTFGSGTRLTVV.

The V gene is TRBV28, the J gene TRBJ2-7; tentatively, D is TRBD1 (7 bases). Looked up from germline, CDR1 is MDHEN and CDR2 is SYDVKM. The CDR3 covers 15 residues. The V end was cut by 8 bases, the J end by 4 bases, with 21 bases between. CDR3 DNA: TGTGCCAGCCTCTCGTTTCGGACAGGAGGGTACGAGCAGTACTTC. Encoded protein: CASLSFRTGGYEQYF.

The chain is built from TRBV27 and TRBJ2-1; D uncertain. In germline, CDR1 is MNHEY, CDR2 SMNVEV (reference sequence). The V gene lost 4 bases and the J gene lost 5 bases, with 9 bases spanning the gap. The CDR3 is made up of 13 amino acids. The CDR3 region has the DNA TGTGCCAGCAGTTCTGGACCCAACAATGAGCAGTTCTTC. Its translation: CASSSGPNNEQFF.

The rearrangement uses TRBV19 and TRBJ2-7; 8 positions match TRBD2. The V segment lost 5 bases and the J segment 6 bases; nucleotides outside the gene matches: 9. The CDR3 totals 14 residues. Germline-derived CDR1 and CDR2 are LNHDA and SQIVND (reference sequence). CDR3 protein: CASSEGLEVSEQYF. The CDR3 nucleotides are TGTGCCAGTAGTGAGGGACTAGAAGTTAGCGAGCAGTACTTC.

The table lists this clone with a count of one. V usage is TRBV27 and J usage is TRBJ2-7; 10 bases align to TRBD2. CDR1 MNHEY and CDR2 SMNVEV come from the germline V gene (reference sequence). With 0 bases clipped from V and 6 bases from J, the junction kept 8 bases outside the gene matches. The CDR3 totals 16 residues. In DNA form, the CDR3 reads TGTGCCAGCAGTTTATCGTGGCCTAGCGGGAGATTCGAGCAGTACTTC. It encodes CASSLSWPSGRFEQYF.

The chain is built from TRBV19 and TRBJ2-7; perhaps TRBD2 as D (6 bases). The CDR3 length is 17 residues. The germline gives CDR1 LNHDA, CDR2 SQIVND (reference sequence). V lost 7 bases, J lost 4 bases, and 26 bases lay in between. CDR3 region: CASTLRGNGEENYEQYF. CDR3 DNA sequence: TGTGCCAGTACCCTCCGCGGGAACGGGGAGGAGAATTACGAGCAGTACTTC. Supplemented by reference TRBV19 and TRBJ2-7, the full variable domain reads DGGITQSPKYLFRKEGQNVTLSCEQNLNHDAMYWYRQDPGQGLRLIYYSQIVNDFQKGDIAEGYSVSREKKESFPLTVTSAQKNPTAFYLCASTLRGNGEENYEQYFGPGTRLTVT.